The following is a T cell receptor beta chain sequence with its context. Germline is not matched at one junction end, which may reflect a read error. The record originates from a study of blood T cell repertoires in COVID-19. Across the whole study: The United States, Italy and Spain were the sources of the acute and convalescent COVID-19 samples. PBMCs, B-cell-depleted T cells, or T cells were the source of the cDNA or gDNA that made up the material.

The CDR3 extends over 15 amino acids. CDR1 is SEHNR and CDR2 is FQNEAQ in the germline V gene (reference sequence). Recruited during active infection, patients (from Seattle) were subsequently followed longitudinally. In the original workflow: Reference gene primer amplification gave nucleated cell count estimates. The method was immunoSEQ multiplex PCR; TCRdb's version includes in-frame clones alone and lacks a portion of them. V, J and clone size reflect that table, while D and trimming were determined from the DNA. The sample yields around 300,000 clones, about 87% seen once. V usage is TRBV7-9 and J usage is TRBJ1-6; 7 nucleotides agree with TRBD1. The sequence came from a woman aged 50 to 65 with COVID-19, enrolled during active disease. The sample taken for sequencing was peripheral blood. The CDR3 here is CASSSTGAYNSPLHF. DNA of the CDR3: TGTGCCAGCAGCTCCACAGGGGCCTACAATTCACCCCTCCACTTT. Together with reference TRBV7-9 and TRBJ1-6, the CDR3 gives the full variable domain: DTGVSQNPRHKITKRGQNVTFRCDPISEHNRLYWYRQTLGQGPEFLTYFQNEAQLEKSRLLSDRFSAERPKGSFSTLEIQRTEQGDSAMYLCASSSTGAYNSPLHFGNGTRLTVT.